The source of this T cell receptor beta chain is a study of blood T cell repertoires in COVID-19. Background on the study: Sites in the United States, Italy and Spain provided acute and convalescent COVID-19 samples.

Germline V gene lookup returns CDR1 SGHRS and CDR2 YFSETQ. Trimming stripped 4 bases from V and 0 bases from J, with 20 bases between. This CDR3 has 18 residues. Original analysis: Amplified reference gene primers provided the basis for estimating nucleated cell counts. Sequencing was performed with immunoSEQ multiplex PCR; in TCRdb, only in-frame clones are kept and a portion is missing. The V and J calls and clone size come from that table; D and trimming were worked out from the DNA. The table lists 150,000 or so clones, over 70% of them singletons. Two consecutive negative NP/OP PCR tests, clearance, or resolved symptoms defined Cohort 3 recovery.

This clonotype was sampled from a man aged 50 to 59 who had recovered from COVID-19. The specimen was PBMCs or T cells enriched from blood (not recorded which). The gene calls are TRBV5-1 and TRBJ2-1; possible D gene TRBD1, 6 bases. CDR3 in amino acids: CASSKTHRALSSYNEQFF. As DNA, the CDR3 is TGCGCCAGCAGCAAGACCCACAGGGCTCTAAGCTCCTACAATGAGCAGTTCTTC. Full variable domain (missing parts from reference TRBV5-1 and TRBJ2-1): KAGVTQTPRYLIKTRGQQVTLSCSPISGHRSVSWYQQTPGQGLQFLFEYFSETQRNKGNFPGRFSGRQFSNSRSEMNVSTLELGDSALYLCASSKTHRALSSYNEQFFGPGTRLTVL.